Following are 26 T cell receptor beta chains from one sample sequenced in a study of blood T cell repertoires in COVID-19. Clones were read by immunoSEQ multiplex PCR, and TCRdb kept only the in-frame ones, dropping some. Of about 99,000 clones listed, around 84% were seen once; the top ten hold roughly 2.1%. Sequencing was done on a sample of peripheral blood. These receptors originate from an older man with active or convalescent COVID-19.

This clone was counted between two and nine times. The gene calls are TRBV7-9 and TRBJ1-5; TRBD1 is a possible D gene (5 bases). From germline, CDR1 is SEHNR and CDR2 FQNEAQ (reference sequence). This CDR3 is 15 amino acids long. V was pared by 2 bases and J by 1 base, with 9 bases between. The CDR3 sequence is CASSLIGGSNQPQHF. DNA for the CDR3: TGTGCCAGCAGCTTAATCGGGGGGAGCAATCAGCCCCAGCATTTT.

The rearrangement uses TRBV3-1 (or the pseudogene TRBV3-2) and TRBJ2-3, with 8 nucleotides matching TRBD1. CDR1 LGHDT and CDR2 YNNKEL come from the germline V gene (reference sequence). The CDR3 has 14 residues. J was trimmed by 4 bases and V by 6 bases; bases with no gene match: 6. CDR3 protein: CASSRDRQADTQYF. The CDR3 region has the DNA TGTGCCAGCAGTCGGGACAGGCAGGCAGATACGCAGTATTTT.

V is TRBV12-3 or TRBV12-4 and J is TRBJ1-5; a weak D match, TRBD1 (5 bases). The CDR3 contains 13 residues. V lost 4 bases and J 2 bases, leaving 6 bases between the germline ends. The CDR3 bases are TGTGCCAGCAGTTGGGGGGGCAATCAGCCCCAGCATTTT. It encodes CASSWGGNQPQHF.

This chain links TRBV5-6 with TRBJ2-5, with D perhaps matching TRBD2 (6 bases). This CDR3 has 12 amino acids. The germline V gene encodes CDR1 SGHDT and CDR2 YYEEEE. Trimming took 6 bases from V and 5 from J, leaving 11 bases between them. The CDR3 loop is CASTRGTETQYF. The CDR3, as DNA: TGTGCCAGCACCCGGGGGACTGAGACCCAGTACTTC.

The chain uses TRBV29-1 and TRBJ2-5; 12 bases agree with TRBD2. V trimming: 0 bases; J trimming: 4 bases; junction bases outside the gene matches: 6. CDR3 length: 16 amino acids. CDR1 SQVTM and CDR2 ANQGSEA come from the germline V gene. This CDR3 is CSVEDRTSGDLETQYF. The CDR3, as DNA: TGCAGCGTTGAAGATAGGACTAGCGGGGACCTAGAGACCCAGTACTTC. Full variable domain (rest looked up from reference TRBV29-1 and TRBJ2-5): SAVISQKPSRDICQRGTSLTIQCQVDSQVTMMFWYRQQPGQSLTLIATANQGSEATYESGFVIDKFPISRPNLTFSTLTVSNMSPEDSSIYLCSVEDRTSGDLETQYFGPGTRLLVL.

This clone showed up just a few times. The CDR3 DNA sequence: TGTGCCAGCAGCCCGGACAGCTATGGCTACACCTTC. It yields the protein CASSPDSYGYTF. The V call is TRBV7-9, the J call TRBJ1-2, with D possibly matching TRBD1 (6 bases). The germline V gene has CDR1 SEHNR and CDR2 FQNEAQ (reference sequence). This CDR3 has 12 residues. Trimming took off 5 bases at V and 4 bases at J, with 8 bases between the two ends.

The chain employs TRBV4-2 and TRBJ1-2; 8 positions match TRBD1. This CDR3 is built from 14 residues. The V gene's germline CDR1 is LGHNA and CDR2 YNFKEQ. Trimming cost V 4 bases and J 8 bases; bases outside gene matches: 9. CDR3 bases: TGTGCCAGCAGCCGAGCAGGGGGCGCGGGGGGCTACACCTTC. As protein: CASSRAGGAGGYTF.

The gene calls are TRBV7-2 and TRBJ1-2, with 7 positions matching TRBD1. The CDR3 covers 14 residues. Germline assignment: CDR1 SGHTA and CDR2 FQGNSA. V was pared by 1 base and J by 5 bases, with 4 bases of the junction left unmatched. The CDR3 DNA follows: TGTGCCAGCAGCTTAGACCCAGGGGGGTATGGCTACACCTTC. It is translated as CASSLDPGGYGYTF.

Only a few counts were recorded for this clone. The chain employs TRBV18 and TRBJ2-2; perhaps TRBD1 as D (6 bases). The CDR3 length is 13 residues. The germline gives CDR1 KGHSH, CDR2 LQKENI. The V end lost 3 bases, the J end lost 6 bases, and 8 bases lay between the germline ends. CDR3 sequence reads: CASSPWTAGELFF. The DNA of the CDR3 is TGTGCCAGCTCACCTTGGACAGCCGGGGAGCTGTTTTTT.

CDR3 loop: CASKVTGELFF. CDR3 bases: TGTGCCAGCAAGGTTACGGGGGAACTGTTTTTT. The J gene is TRBJ1-4, the V gene TRBV9; D is perhaps TRBD1 (5 bases). The CDR3 loop spans 11 amino acids. Between the trimmed V and J ends, which lost 6 bases and 12 bases, there was a span of 12 bases. Germline-derived CDR1 and CDR2 are SGDLS and YYNGEE.

The chain combines TRBV2 with TRBJ1-1, with D maybe TRBD1 (6 bases). The germline CDR1 and CDR2 sequences are SNHLY and FYNNEI. The CDR3 is 13 residues long. V lost 7 bases and J lost 5, with 14 bases in between. This CDR3 is CASTESQGTEAFF. The CDR3 DNA is TGTGCCAGCACCGAAAGCCAGGGGACTGAAGCTTTCTTT.

The genes are TRBV5-6 and TRBJ2-1; 9 positions agree with TRBD1. Germline CDR1 reads SGHDT; CDR2 reads YYEEEE. The CDR3 sequence is 17 residues long. With 5 bases clipped from V and 0 bases from J, the junction kept 9 bases outside the gene matches. The CDR3 here is CASSSGTGLSSYNEQFF. The CDR3 DNA reads TGTGCCAGCAGTTCCGGGACAGGGCTGAGCTCCTACAATGAGCAGTTCTTC.

The rearrangement links TRBV29-1 to TRBJ1-5; D unresolved. V shed 4 bases and J shed 5 bases, with 9 bases lying between them. The V gene's germline CDR1 is SQVTM and CDR2 ANQGSEA. This CDR3 comprises 12 residues. Written as DNA, the CDR3 is TGCAGCGTTGGGGAGGGTCATCAGCCCCAGCATTTT. Translating it yields CSVGEGHQPQHF.

This chain links TRBV27 with TRBJ1-2, with 9 bases identical to TRBD1. This CDR3 is 13 amino acids long. Per the germline V gene, CDR1 is MNHEY and CDR2 is SMNVEV (reference sequence). V shed 3 bases and J 5 bases; nucleotides not matched to a gene: 1. CDR3 sequence (DNA): TGTGCCAGCAGTTTGACAGGGGGTTATGGCTACACCTTC. Translating it yields CASSLTGGYGYTF.

The chain carries TRBV28 and TRBJ1-1; TRBD1 matches at 10 bases. This CDR3 comprises 16 residues. V dropped 7 bases and J dropped 1; count of bases not matched to a gene: 9. In germline, CDR1 is MDHEN, CDR2 SYDVKM. In DNA form, the CDR3 reads TGTGCCAGCATTATCGGAGGGGACAGGGGGAACACTGAAGCTTTCTTT. Its translation: CASIIGGDRGNTEAFF.

The chain combines TRBV19 with TRBJ1-2; a possible D gene is TRBD1 (5 bases). Germline CDR1 reads LNHDA; CDR2 reads SQIVND (reference sequence). The CDR3 loop spans 14 amino acids. The germline V and J ends were trimmed by 2 bases and 3 bases, with 10 bases remaining between them. The CDR3: CASSIMKGDYGYTF. The CDR3 DNA follows: TGTGCCAGTAGTATAATGAAAGGGGACTATGGCTACACCTTC.

The chain employs TRBV7-9 and TRBJ2-3; perhaps TRBD1 as D (5 bases). Germline assignment: CDR1 SEHNR and CDR2 FQNEAQ (reference sequence). The CDR3 has 15 amino acids. Between the trimmed V and J ends, which lost 3 bases and 0 bases, there was a span of 10 bases. CDR3 sequence reads: CASSLDKPSTDTQYF. The CDR3 nucleotides are TGTGCCAGCAGCTTGGACAAACCTAGCACAGATACGCAGTATTTT. The variable domain in full, with the rest retrieved from reference TRBV7-9 and TRBJ2-3, is DTGVSQNPRHKITKRGQNVTFRCDPISEHNRLYWYRQTLGQGPEFLTYFQNEAQLEKSRLLSDRFSAERPKGSFSTLEIQRTEQGDSAMYLCASSLDKPSTDTQYFGPGTRLTVL.

CDR3 in amino acids: CASSSQGSNQPQHF. For the CDR3, the DNA is TGTGCCAGCTCATCACAGGGGTCCAATCAGCCCCAGCATTTT. The chain has TRBV18 and TRBJ1-5; 7 bases agree with TRBD1. Germline V gene lookup returns CDR1 KGHSH and CDR2 LQKENI. The CDR3 sequence is 14 residues long. The trim removed 5 bases at V and 3 bases at J, leaving 4 bases unmatched.

This clone was detected only once. The gene calls are TRBV10-3 and TRBJ1-5; D is undetermined. Germline V gene sequence: CDR1 ENHRY, CDR2 SYGVKD. V was clipped by 2 bases and J by 1 base, with 9 bases between them. The CDR3 sequence is 15 residues long. The CDR3 bases are TGTGCCATCAGTGAGGTCAGCGTAAGCAATCAGCCCCAGCATTTT. Its protein is CAISEVSVSNQPQHF.

The chain is built from TRBV7-9 and TRBJ2-5, with no clear D. This CDR3 is built from 12 residues. CDR1 and CDR2 (germline): SEHNR, FQNEAQ (reference sequence). The germline V and J ends were trimmed by 1 base and 5 bases, with 5 bases remaining between them. CDR3 in DNA: TGTGCCAGCAGCTTAGTAATGGAGACCCAGTACTTC. The encoded protein is CASSLVMETQYF.

The chain uses TRBV6-5 and TRBJ1-5; D possibly corresponds to TRBD1 (5 bases). V dropped 0 bases and J dropped 8 bases, with 11 bases sitting between them. CDR3 length equals 14 residues. Germline loops: CDR1 MNHEY, CDR2 SVGAGI. Here the CDR3 DNA reads TGTGCCAGCAGTTACTCCTTCGGGGGTAAGCCCCAGCATTTT. It yields the protein CASSYSFGGKPQHF.

This chain connects TRBV6-5 to TRBJ1-4; 7 bases line up with TRBD1. The germline gives CDR1 MNHEY, CDR2 SVGAGI. Trimming took 4 bases from V and 8 from J; bases not matched to a gene: 10. This CDR3 has 15 amino acids. The CDR3 spells CASSSRTLRGEKLFF. The CDR3 nucleotides are TGTGCCAGCAGTTCCCGGACCCTCAGGGGGGAAAAACTGTTTTTT.

This sequence joins TRBV7-3 and TRBJ2-7, with 7 bases fitting TRBD1. The CDR3 is 15 residues long. Per the germline V gene, CDR1 is SGHTA and CDR2 is FQGTGA. The trim removed 5 bases at V and 3 bases at J, leaving 10 bases unmatched. The DNA of the CDR3 is TGTGCCAGCAGCCCCGGTCCGGGACAGAGCTACGAGCAGTACTTC. Its protein is CASSPGPGQSYEQYF.

The genes are TRBV14 and TRBJ2-1; a weak D match, TRBD2 (5 bases). Germline-derived CDR1 and CDR2 are SGHDN and FVKESK. Trimming cost V 2 bases and J 6 bases, with 14 bases left between them. This CDR3 comprises 15 residues. The CDR3 region is CASSQFGVGVNEQFF. As DNA, the CDR3 is TGTGCCAGCAGCCAATTCGGGGTCGGGGTCAATGAGCAGTTCTTC.

In this sample, this clone turned up once. This chain links TRBV18 with TRBJ1-2; 8 bases map to TRBD1. J lost 0 bases, V lost 3 bases, and 3 bases had no gene match. The CDR3 length is 15 residues. Germline CDR1 and CDR2: KGHSH and LQKENI. The CDR3 reads CASSPTGDSNYGYTF. The CDR3 DNA is TGTGCCAGCTCACCGACAGGGGACTCTAACTATGGCTACACCTTC.

This clone was counted once. The chain uses TRBV18 and TRBJ1-6, with unresolved D. This CDR3 spans 15 amino acids. V lost 3 bases, J lost 5 bases, and 11 bases lay in between. Germline CDR1 and CDR2: KGHSH and LQKENI. This CDR3 is CASSPQNSDNSPLHF. The CDR3 DNA sequence: TGTGCCAGCTCACCGCAGAATTCCGATAATTCACCCCTCCACTTT.